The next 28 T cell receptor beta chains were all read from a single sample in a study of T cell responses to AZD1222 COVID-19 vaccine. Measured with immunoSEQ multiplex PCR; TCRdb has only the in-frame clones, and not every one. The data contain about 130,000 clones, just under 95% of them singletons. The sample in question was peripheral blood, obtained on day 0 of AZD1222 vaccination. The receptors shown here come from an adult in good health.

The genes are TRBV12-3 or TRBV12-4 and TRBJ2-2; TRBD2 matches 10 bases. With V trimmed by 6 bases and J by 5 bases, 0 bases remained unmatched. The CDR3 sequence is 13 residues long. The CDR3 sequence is CASRTSGTGELFF. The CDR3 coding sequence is TGTGCCAGCAGGACTAGCGGGACCGGGGAGCTGTTTTTT.

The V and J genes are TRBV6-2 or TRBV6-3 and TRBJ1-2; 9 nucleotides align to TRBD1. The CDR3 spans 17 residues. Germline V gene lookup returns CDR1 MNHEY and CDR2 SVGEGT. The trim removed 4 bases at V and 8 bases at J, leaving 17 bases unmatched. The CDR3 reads CASSFTGTGKLFLGYTF. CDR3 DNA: TGTGCCAGCAGTTTTACCGGGACAGGGAAGCTTTTTTTGGGCTACACCTTC.

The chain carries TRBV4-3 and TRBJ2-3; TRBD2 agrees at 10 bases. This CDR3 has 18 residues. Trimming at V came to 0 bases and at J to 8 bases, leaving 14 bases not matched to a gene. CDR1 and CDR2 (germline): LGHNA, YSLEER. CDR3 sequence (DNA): TGCGCCAGCAGCCAAGATGGGCTAGCGGGAGTCGGAGCCGGTACGCAGTATTTT. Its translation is CASSQDGLAGVGAGTQYF.

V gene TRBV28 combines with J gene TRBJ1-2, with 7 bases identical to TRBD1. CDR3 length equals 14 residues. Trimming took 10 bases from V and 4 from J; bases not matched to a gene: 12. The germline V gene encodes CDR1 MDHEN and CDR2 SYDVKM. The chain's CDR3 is CATSPRGSGYGYTF. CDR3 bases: TGTGCCACCTCCCCCAGGGGGTCGGGCTATGGCTACACCTTC.

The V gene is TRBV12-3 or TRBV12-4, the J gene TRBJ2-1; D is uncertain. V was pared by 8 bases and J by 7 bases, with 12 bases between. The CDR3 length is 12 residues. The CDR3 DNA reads TGTGCCAGCGGTCGAGTCGAGAATGAGCAGTTCTTC. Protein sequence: CASGRVENEQFF.

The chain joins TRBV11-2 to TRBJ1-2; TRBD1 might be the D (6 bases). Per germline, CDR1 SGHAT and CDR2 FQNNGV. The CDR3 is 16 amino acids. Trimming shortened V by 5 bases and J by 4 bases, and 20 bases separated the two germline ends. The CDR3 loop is CASSPIRGALFYGYTF. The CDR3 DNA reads TGTGCCAGCAGCCCCATACGGGGGGCGCTTTTCTATGGCTACACCTTC.

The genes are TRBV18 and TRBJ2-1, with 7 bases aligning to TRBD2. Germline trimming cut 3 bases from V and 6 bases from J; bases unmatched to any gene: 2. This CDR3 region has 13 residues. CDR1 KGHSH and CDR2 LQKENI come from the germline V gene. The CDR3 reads CASSPRGVNEQFF. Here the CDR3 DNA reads TGTGCCAGCTCACCCCGGGGGGTCAATGAGCAGTTCTTC.

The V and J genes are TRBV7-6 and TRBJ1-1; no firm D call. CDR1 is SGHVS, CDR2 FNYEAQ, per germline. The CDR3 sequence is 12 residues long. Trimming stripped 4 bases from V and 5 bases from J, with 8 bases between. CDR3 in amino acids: CASSSLGTEAFF. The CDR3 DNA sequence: TGTGCCAGCAGCTCGCTGGGGACTGAAGCTTTCTTT. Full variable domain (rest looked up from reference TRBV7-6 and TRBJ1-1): GAGVSQSPRYKVTKRGQDVALRCDPISGHVSLYWYRQALGQGPEFLTYFNYEAQQDKSGLPNDRFSAERPEGSISTLTIQRTEQRDSAMYRCASSSLGTEAFFGQGTRLTVV.

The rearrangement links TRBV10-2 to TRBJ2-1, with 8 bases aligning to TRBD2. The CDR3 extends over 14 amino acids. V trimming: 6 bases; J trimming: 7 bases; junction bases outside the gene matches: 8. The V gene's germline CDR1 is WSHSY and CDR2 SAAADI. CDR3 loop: CASSSGLVLNEQFF. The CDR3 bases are TGCGCCAGCAGCTCGGGACTAGTCTTAAATGAGCAGTTCTTC.

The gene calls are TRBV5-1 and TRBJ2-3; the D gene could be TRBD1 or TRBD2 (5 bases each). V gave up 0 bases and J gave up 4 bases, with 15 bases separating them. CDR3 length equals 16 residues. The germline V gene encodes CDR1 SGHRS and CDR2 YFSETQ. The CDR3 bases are TGCGCCAGCAGCTTGGCCGGGACCCCAGGCCCAGATACGCAGTATTTT. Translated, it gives CASSLAGTPGPDTQYF.

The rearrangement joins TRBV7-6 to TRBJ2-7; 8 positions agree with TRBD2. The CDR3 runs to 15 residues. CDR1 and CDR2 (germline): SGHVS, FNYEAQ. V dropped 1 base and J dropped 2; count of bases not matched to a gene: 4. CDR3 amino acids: CASSLVSGTTYEQYF. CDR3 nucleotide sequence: TGTGCCAGCAGCTTAGTTAGCGGGACCACCTACGAGCAGTACTTC. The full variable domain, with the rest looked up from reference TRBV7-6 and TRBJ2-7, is GAGVSQSPRYKVTKRGQDVALRCDPISGHVSLYWYRQALGQGPEFLTYFNYEAQQDKSGLPNDRFSAERPEGSISTLTIQRTEQRDSAMYRCASSLVSGTTYEQYFGPGTRLTVT.

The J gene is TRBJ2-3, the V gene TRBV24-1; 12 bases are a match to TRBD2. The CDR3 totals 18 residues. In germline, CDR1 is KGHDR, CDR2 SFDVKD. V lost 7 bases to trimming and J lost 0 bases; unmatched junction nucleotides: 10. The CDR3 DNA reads TGTGCCACCAGGGGGGCTAGCGGGAGGGCCGATAGCACAGATACGCAGTATTTT. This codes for CATRGASGRADSTDTQYF.

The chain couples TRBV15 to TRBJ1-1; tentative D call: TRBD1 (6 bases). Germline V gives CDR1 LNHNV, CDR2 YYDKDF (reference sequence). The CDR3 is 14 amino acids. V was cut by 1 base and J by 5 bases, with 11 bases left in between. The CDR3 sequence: CATSRAGEGTEAFF. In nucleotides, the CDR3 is TGTGCCACCAGCAGAGCAGGGGAGGGGACTGAAGCTTTCTTT.

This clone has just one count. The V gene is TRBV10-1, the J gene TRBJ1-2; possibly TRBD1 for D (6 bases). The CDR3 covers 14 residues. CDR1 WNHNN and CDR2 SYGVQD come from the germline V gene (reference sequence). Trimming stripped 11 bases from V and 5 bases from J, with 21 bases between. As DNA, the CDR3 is TGCGCCGGCGATTTGAGGGGGGCTGCTTATGGCTACACCTTC. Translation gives CAGDLRGAAYGYTF.

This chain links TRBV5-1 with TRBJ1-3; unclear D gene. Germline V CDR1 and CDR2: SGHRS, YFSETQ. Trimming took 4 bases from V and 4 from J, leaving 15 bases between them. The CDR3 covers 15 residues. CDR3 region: CASSEGPVIGNTIYF. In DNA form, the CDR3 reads TGCGCCAGCAGCGAGGGCCCTGTGATAGGAAACACCATATATTTT.

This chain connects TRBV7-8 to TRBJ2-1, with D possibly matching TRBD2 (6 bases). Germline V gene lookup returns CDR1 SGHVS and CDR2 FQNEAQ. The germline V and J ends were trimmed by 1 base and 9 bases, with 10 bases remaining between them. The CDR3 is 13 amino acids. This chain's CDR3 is CASSLGLVIEQFF. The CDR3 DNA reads TGTGCCAGCAGCTTAGGACTAGTAATTGAGCAGTTCTTC.

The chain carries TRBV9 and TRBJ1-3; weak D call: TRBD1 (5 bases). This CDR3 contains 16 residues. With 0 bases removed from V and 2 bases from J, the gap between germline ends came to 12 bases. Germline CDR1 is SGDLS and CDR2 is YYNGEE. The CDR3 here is CASSVAGGVTGNTIYF. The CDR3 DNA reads TGTGCCAGCAGCGTAGCCGGGGGGGTTACTGGAAACACCATATATTTT.

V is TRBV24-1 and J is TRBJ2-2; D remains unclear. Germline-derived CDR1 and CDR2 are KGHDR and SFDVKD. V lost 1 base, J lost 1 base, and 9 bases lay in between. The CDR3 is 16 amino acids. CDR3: CATSDLGQMNTGELFF. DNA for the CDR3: TGTGCCACCAGTGATTTAGGCCAGATGAACACCGGGGAGCTGTTTTTT.

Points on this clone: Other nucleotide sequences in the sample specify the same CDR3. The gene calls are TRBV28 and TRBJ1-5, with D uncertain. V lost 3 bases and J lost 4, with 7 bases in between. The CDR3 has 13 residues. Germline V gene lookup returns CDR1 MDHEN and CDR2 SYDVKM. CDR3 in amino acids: CASSLSGNQPQHF. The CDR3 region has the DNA TGTGCCAGCAGTTTGAGTGGGAATCAGCCCCAGCATTTT.

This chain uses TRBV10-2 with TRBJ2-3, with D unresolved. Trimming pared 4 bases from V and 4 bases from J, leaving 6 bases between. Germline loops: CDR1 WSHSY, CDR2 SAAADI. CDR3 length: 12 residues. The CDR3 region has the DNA TGCGCCAGCAGTGTCGTGTCAGATACGCAGTATTTT. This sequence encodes CASSVVSDTQYF.

CDR3 nucleotides: TGTGCCAGCAGAGGGACGGGACGGCTCTACGAGCAGTACTTC. Its protein product is CASRGTGRLYEQYF. J is TRBJ2-7 and V is TRBV2, with D possibly being TRBD1 or TRBD2 (5 bases each). The length of the CDR3 is 14 residues. Trimming stripped 6 bases from V and 3 bases from J, with 15 bases between. Looked up from germline, CDR1 is SNHLY and CDR2 is FYNNEI.

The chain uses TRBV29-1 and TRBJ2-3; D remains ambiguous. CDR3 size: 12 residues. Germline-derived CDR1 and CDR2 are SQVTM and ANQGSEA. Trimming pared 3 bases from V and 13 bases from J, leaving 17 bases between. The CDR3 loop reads CSVEGWVLGKYF. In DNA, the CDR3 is TGCAGCGTTGAGGGGTGGGTGCTTGGGAAGTATTTT.

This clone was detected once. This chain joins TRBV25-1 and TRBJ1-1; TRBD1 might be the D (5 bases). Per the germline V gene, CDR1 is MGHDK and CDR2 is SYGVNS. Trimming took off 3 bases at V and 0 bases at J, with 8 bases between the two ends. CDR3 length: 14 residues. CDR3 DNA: TGTGCCAGCAGTGACGACAGTATGAACACTGAAGCTTTCTTT. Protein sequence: CASSDDSMNTEAFF. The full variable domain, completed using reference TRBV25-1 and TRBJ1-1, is EADIYQTPRYLVIGTGKKITLECSQTMGHDKMYWYQQDPGMELHLIHYSYGVNSTEKGDLSSESTVSRIRTEHFPLTLESARPSHTSQYLCASSDDSMNTEAFFGQGTRLTVV.

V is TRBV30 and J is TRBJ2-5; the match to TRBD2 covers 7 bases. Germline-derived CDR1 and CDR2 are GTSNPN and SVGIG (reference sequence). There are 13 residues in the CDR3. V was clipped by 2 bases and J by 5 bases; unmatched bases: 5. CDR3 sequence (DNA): TGTGCCTGGAGTTTTAGCGGGCGGGAGACCCAGTACTTC. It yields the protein CAWSFSGRETQYF. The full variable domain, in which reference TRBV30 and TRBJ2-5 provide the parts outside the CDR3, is SQTIHQWPATLVQPVGSPLSLECTVEGTSNPNLYWYRQAAGRGLQLLFYSVGIGQISSEVPQNLSASRPQDRQFILSSKKLLLSDSGFYLCAWSFSGRETQYFGPGTRLLVL.

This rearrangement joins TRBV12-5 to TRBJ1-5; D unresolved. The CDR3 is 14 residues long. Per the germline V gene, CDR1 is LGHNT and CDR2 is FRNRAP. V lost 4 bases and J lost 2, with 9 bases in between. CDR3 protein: CASGSAGGNQPQHF. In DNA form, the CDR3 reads TGTGCTAGTGGTTCGGCCGGGGGCAATCAGCCCCAGCATTTT. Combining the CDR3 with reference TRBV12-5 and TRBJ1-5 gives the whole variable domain DARVTQTPRHKVTEMGQEVTMRCQPILGHNTVFWYRQTMMQGLELLAYFRNRAPLDDSGMPKDRFSAEMPDATLATLKIQPSEPRDSAVYFCASGSAGGNQPQHFGDGTRLSIL.

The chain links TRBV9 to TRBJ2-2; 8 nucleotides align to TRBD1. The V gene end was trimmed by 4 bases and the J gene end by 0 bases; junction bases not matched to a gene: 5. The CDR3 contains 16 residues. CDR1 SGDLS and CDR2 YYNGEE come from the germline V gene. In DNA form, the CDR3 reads TGTGCCAGCAGCATTGGGACAGGTCCGAACACCGGGGAGCTGTTTTTT. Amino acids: CASSIGTGPNTGELFF. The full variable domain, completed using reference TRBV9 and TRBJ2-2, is DSGVTQTPKHLITATGQRVTLRCSPRSGDLSVYWYQQSLDQGLQFLIQYYNGEERAKGNILERFSAQQFPDLHSELNLSSLELGDSALYFCASSIGTGPNTGELFFGEGSRLTVL.

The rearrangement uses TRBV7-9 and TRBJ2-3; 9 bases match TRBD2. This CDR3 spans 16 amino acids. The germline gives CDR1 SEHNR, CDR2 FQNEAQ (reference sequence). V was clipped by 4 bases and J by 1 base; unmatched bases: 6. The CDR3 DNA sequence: TGTGCCAGCAGCTCGACGGCGGGAGGGCGCACAGATACGCAGTATTTT. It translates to CASSSTAGGRTDTQYF.

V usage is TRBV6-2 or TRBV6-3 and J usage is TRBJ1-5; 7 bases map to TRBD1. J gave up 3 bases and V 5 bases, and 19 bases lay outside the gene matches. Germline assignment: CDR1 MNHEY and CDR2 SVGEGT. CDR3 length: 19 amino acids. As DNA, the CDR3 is TGTGCCAGCAGTAACAGGGACAGAGCCAGAAGTGGGGCCAATCAGCCCCAGCATTTT. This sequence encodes CASSNRDRARSGANQPQHF.